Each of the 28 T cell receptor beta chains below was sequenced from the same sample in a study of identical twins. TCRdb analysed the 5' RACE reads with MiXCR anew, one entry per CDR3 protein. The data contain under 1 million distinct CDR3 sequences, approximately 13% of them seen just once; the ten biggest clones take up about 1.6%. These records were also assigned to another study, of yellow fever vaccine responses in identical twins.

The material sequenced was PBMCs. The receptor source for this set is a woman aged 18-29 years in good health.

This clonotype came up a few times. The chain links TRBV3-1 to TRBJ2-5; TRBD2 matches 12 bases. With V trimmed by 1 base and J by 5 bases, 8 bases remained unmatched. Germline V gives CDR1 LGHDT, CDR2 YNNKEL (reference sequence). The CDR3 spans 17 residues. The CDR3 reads CASSQGETSGGGETQYF. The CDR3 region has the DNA TGTGCCAGCAGCCAAGGGGAGACTAGCGGGGGTGGGGAGACCCAGTACTTC.

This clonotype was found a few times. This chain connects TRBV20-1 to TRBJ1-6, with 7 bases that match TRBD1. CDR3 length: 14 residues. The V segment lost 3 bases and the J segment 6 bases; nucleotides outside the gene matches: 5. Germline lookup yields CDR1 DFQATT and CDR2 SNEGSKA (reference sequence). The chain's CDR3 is CSARKGQFNSPLHF. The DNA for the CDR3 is TGCAGTGCTAGGAAGGGACAGTTTAATTCACCCCTCCACTTT.

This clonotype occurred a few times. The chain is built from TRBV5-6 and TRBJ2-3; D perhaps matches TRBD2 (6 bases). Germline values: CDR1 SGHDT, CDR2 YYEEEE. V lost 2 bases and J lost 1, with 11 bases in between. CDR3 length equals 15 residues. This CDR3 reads CASSFSRRGTDTQYF. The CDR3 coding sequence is TGTGCCAGCAGCTTTAGCAGGAGGGGCACAGATACGCAGTATTTT.

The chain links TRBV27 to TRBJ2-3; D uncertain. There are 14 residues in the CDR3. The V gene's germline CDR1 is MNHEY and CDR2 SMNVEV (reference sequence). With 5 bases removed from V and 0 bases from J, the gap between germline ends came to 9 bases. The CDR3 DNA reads TGTGCCAGCAGTAAGATTCCTAGCACAGATACGCAGTATTTT. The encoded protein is CASSKIPSTDTQYF.

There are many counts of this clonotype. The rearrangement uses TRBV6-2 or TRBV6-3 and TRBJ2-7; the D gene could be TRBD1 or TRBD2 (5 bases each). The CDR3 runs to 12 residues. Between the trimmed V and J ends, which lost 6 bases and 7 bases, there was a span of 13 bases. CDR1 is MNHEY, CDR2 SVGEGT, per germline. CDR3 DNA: TGTGCCAGCAGCCTCGGGACGGCTGAGCAGTACGTC. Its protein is CASSLGTAEQYV.

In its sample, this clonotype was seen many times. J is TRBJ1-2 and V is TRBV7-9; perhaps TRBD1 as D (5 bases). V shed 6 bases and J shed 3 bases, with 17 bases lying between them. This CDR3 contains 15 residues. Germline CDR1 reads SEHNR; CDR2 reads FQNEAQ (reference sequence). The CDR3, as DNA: TGTGCCAGCAGGCCACAGTCCGGACAAGACTATGGCTACACCTTC. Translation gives CASRPQSGQDYGYTF.

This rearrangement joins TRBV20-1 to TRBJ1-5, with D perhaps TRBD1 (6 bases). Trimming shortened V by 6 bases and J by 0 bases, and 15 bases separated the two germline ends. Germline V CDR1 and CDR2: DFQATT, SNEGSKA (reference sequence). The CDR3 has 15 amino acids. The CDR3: CSASDSSYSNQPQHF. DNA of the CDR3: TGCAGTGCGTCGGACAGCAGTTATAGCAATCAGCCCCAGCATTTT.

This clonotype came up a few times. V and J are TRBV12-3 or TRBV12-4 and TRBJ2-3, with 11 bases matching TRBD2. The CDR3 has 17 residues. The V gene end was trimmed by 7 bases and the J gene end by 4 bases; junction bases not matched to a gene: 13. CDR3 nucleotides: TGTGCCAGCACTCTAGCGGGAATAGCGGGAGGGGCAGATACGCAGTATTTT. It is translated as CASTLAGIAGGADTQYF.

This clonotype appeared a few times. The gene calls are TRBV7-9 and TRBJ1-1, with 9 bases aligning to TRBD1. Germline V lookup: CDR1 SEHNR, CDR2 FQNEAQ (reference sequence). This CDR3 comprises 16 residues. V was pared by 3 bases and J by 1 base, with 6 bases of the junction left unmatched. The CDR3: CASSFPRDRENTEAFF. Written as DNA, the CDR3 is TGTGCCAGCAGCTTCCCCCGGGACAGGGAGAACACTGAAGCTTTCTTT.

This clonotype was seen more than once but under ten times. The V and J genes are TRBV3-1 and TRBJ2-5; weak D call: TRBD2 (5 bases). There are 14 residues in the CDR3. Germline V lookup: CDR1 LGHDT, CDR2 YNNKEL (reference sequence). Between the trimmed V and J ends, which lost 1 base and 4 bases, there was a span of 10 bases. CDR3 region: CASSQVRGGETQYF. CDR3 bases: TGTGCCAGCAGCCAAGTACGTGGAGGAGAGACCCAGTACTTC.

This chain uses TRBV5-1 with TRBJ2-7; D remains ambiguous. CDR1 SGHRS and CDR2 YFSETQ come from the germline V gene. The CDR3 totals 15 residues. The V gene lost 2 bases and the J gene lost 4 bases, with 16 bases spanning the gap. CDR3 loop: CASSFRSADEYEQYF. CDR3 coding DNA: TGCGCCAGCAGCTTCCGTTCGGCGGATGAATACGAGCAGTACTTC.

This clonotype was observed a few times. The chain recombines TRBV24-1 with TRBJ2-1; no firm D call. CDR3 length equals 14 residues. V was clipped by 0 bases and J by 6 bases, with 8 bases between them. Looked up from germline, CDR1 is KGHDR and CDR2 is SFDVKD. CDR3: CATSDLIGGNEQFF. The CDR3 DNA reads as TGTGCCACCAGTGATTTGATAGGTGGCAATGAGCAGTTCTTC.

The CDR3 loop reads CASKEGNYGYTF. CDR3 DNA sequence: TGTGCCAGCAAGGAGGGGAACTATGGCTACACCTTC. The gene calls are TRBV6-5 and TRBJ1-2; D is possibly TRBD1 (5 bases). The CDR3 is made up of 12 amino acids. CDR1 and CDR2 (germline): MNHEY, SVGAGI. The germline V and J ends were trimmed by 7 bases and 2 bases, with 8 bases remaining between them.

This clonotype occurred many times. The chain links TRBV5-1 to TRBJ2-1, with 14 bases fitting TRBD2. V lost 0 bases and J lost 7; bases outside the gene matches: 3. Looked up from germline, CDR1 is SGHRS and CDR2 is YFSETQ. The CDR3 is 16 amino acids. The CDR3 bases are TGCGCCAGCAGCTTGGGGGGACTAGCGGGAGATAATGAGCAGTTCTTC. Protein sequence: CASSLGGLAGDNEQFF.

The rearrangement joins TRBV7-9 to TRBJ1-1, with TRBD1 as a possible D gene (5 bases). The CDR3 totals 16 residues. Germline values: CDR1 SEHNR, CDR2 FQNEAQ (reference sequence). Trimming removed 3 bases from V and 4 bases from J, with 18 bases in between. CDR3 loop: CASSLSRGASITEAFF. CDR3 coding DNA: TGTGCCAGCAGCTTGAGCCGGGGCGCCTCGATCACTGAAGCTTTCTTT.

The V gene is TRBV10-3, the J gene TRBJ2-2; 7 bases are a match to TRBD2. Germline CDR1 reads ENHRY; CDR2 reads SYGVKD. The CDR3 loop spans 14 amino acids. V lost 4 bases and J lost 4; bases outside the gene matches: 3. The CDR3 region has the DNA TGTGCCATCAGTGGGGAGGGGTCCACCGGGGAGCTGTTTTTT. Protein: CAISGEGSTGELFF.

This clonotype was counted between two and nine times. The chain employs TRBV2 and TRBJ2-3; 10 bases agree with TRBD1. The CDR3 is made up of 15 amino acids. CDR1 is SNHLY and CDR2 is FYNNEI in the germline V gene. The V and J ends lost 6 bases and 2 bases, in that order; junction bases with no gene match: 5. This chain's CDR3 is CASSVGQGNTDTQYF. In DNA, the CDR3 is TGTGCCAGCAGCGTGGGACAGGGGAACACAGATACGCAGTATTTT. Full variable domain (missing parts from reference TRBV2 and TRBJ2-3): EPEVTQTPSHQVTQMGQEVILRCVPISNHLYFYWYRQILGQKVEFLVSFYNNEISEKSEIFDDQFSVERPDGSNFTLKIRSTKLEDSAMYFCASSVGQGNTDTQYFGPGTRLTVL.

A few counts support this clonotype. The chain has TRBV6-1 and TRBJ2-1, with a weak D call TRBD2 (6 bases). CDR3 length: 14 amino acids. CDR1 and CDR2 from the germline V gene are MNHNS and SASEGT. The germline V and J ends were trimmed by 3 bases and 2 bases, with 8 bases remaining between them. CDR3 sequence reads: CASSDGGTYNEQFF. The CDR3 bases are TGTGCCAGCAGTGACGGGGGAACCTACAATGAGCAGTTCTTC.

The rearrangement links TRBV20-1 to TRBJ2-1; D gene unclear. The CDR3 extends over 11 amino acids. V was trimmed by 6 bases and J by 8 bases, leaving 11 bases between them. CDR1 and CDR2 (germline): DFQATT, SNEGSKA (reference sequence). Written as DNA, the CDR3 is TGCAGTGCATCCCCAGGCCATGAGCAGTTCTTC. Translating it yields CSASPGHEQFF.

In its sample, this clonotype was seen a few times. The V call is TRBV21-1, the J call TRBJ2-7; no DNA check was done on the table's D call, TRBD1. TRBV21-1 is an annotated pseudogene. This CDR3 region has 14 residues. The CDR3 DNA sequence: TGTGCCAGCAGCATAGGCGGGAGAGGGTACGAGCAGTACTTC. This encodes CASSIGGRGYEQYF.

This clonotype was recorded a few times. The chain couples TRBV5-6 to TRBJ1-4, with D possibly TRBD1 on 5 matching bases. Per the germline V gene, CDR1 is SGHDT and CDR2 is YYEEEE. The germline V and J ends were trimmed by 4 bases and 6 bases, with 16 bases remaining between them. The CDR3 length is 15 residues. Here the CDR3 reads CASSGTGTGDEKLFF. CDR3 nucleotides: TGTGCCAGCAGCGGAACCGGGACGGGAGATGAAAAACTGTTTTTT.

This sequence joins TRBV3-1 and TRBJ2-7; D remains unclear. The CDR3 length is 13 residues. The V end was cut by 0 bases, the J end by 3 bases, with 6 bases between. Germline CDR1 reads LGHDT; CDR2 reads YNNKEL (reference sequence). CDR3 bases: TGTGCCAGCAGCCAAGAGGGGAACTACGAGCAGTACGTC. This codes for CASSQEGNYEQYV.

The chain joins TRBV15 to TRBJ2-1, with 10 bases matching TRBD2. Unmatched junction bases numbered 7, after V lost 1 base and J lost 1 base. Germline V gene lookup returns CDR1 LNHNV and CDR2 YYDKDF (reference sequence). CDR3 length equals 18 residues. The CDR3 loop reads CATSRGLAGAPSYNEQFF. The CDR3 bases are TGTGCCACCAGCAGAGGTCTAGCGGGGGCTCCTTCCTACAATGAGCAGTTCTTC.

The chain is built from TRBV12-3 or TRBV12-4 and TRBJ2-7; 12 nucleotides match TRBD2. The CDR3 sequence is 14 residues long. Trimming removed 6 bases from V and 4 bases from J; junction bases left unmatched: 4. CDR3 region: CASRTSGSAYEQYF. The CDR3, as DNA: TGTGCCAGCAGGACTAGCGGGAGTGCGTACGAGCAGTACTTC.

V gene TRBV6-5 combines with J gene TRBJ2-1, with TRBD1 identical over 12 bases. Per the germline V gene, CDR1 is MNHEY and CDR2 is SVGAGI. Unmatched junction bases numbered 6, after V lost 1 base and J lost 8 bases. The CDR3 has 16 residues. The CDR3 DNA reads TGTGCCAGCAGTTACTTGGGGACAGGGGGCGCCTATGAGCAGTTCTTC. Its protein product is CASSYLGTGGAYEQFF.

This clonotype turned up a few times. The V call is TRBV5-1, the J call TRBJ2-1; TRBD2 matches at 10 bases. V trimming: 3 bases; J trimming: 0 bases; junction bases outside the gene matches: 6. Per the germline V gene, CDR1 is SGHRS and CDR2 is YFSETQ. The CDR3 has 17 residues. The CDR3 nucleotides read TGCGCCAGCAGCTCCGGTAGCGGGAGGACCTCCTACAATGAGCAGTTCTTC. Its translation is CASSSGSGRTSYNEQFF.

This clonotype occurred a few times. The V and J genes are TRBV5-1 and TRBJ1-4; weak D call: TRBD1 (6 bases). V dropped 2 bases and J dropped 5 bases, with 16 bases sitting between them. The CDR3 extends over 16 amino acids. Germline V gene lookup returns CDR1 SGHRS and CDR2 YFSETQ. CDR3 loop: CASSLQGSSGNEKLFF. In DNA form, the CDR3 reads TGCGCCAGCAGCTTACAGGGATCTTCGGGAAATGAAAAACTGTTTTTT.

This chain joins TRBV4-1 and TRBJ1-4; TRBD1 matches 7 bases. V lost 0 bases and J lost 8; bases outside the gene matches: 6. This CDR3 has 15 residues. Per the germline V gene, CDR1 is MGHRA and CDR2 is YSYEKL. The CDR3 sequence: CASSQDEGGGEKLFF. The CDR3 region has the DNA TGCGCCAGCAGCCAAGATGAAGGGGGCGGGGAAAAACTGTTTTTT.